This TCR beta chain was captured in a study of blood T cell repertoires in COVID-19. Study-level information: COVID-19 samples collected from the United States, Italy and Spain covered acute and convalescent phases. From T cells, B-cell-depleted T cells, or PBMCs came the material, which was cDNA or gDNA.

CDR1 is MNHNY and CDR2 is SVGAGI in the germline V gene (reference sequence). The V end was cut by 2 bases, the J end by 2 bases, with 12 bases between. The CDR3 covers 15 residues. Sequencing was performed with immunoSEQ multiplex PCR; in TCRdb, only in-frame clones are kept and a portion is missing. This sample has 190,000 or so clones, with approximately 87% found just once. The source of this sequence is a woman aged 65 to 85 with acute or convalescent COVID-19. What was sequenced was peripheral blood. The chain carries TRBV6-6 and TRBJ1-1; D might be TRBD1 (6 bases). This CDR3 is CASSYPTGRNTEAFF. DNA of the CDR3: TGTGCCAGCAGTTACCCCACAGGGAGAAACACTGAAGCTTTCTTT.